Listed here are 27 T cell receptor beta chains from one sample, sequenced in a study of shared clonotypes between healthy human individuals. The method was immunoSEQ multiplex PCR; TCRdb's version includes in-frame clones alone and lacks a portion of them. The data show roughly 590,000 clones, with less than 97% seen just once and 0.11% held by the top ten. It was CD45RO-negative cells, positively selected for CCR7, that made up naive CD8 cells, with terminally differentiated effector memory CD45RA+ cells excluded. Sequenced input: naive CD8+ T cells sorted from blood. These receptors came from a woman aged 25 to 39 in good health.

This clone was detected only once. The V and J genes are TRBV9 and TRBJ1-2; 8 bases line up with TRBD1. CDR3 length: 14 residues. The germline V gene encodes CDR1 SGDLS and CDR2 YYNGEE. The ends lost 7 bases at V and 0 bases at J; junction bases unmatched: 5. The CDR3 nucleotides read TGTGCCAGCGGGAGGACAGGGCCTAACTATGGCTACACCTTC. Its translation: CASGRTGPNYGYTF.

CDR3 coding DNA: TGTGCCAGCAGCCATCGGACTAGCGGGAGTTCAGATACGCAGTATTTT. This translates into CASSHRTSGSSDTQYF. J is TRBJ2-3 and V is TRBV13, with 13 bases fitting TRBD2. Trimming took 5 bases from V and 4 from J; bases not matched to a gene: 6. In germline, CDR1 is PRHDT, CDR2 FYEKMQ (reference sequence). The CDR3 length is 16 residues.

The chain is built from TRBV13 and TRBJ1-2; D is uncertain. Germline V lookup: CDR1 PRHDT, CDR2 FYEKMQ (reference sequence). V was shortened by 0 bases and J by 8 bases, with 7 bases between the two germline ends. The CDR3 sequence is 12 residues long. CDR3 loop: CASSLGEGGYTF. The CDR3 coding sequence is TGTGCCAGCAGCTTAGGGGAGGGAGGCTACACCTTC.

The chain recombines TRBV27 with TRBJ1-1; D is unresolved. Germline loops: CDR1 MNHEY, CDR2 SMNVEV (reference sequence). This CDR3 spans 13 amino acids. The germline V and J ends were trimmed by 4 bases and 1 base, with 7 bases remaining between them. The chain's CDR3 is CASSWAGNTEAFF. The CDR3 DNA is TGTGCCAGCAGTTGGGCGGGGAACACTGAAGCTTTCTTT.

The chain has TRBV7-9 and TRBJ2-7; unclear D gene. The CDR3 has 13 residues. The germline V gene encodes CDR1 SEHNR and CDR2 FQNEAQ (reference sequence). The V end was cut by 1 base, the J end by 3 bases, with 7 bases between. The CDR3 nucleotides read TGTGCCAGCAGCTTAGAGACCGTCTACGAGCAGTACTTC. It is translated as CASSLETVYEQYF.

Worth noting for this clone: This specimen includes other DNA sequences encoding the same CDR3. J is TRBJ2-5 and V is TRBV9; 7 bases match TRBD2. With 0 bases clipped from V and 1 base from J, the junction kept 0 bases outside the gene matches. The CDR3 is 14 residues long. Per germline, CDR1 SGDLS and CDR2 YYNGEE. The CDR3 DNA sequence: TGTGCCAGCAGCGTAGGCGGGAGCCAAGAGACCCAGTACTTC. It yields the protein CASSVGGSQETQYF.

The rearrangement joins TRBV7-9 to TRBJ1-5; 7 bases line up with TRBD1. With V trimmed by 11 bases and J by 4 bases, 8 bases remained unmatched. The CDR3 spans 13 residues. The germline gives CDR1 SEHNR, CDR2 FQNEAQ (reference sequence). The CDR3 coding sequence is TGTGCCGGACAGGCGTCGGGAAATCAGCCCCAGCATTTT. This gives the protein CAGQASGNQPQHF.

This sequence joins TRBV28 and TRBJ2-2; no firm D call. The CDR3 has 12 amino acids. Germline V gives CDR1 MDHEN, CDR2 SYDVKM. Trimming removed 7 bases at V and 6 bases at J, with 9 bases between. The CDR3 protein is CASTRLAGELFF. The CDR3 DNA is TGTGCCAGCACCAGATTGGCCGGGGAGCTGTTTTTT.

V is TRBV11-2 and J is TRBJ2-7; a weak D match, TRBD2 (5 bases). The V end was cut by 6 bases, the J end by 3 bases, with 12 bases between. Germline V gives CDR1 SGHAT, CDR2 FQNNGV. The CDR3 spans 13 residues. CDR3 residues: CASRSTGSYEQYF. CDR3 DNA sequence: TGTGCCAGCAGGAGCACGGGGAGCTACGAGCAGTACTTC.

The rearrangement links TRBV5-1 to TRBJ1-1; D is uncertain. The length of the CDR3 is 15 residues. The germline gives CDR1 SGHRS, CDR2 YFSETQ. Deletions cut 0 bases from V and 3 bases from J, with 12 bases between. The CDR3 loop reads CASSLDRRVDTEAFF. For the CDR3, the DNA is TGCGCCAGCAGCTTGGACCGACGTGTGGACACTGAAGCTTTCTTT.

The rearrangement uses TRBV19 and TRBJ2-1; 10 nucleotides align to TRBD2. Germline CDR1 reads LNHDA; CDR2 reads SQIVND (reference sequence). The CDR3 consists of 13 residues. The J segment lost 4 bases and the V segment lost 6 bases, leaving 0 bases of the junction unmatched. CDR3 bases: TGTGCCAGTAGACTAGCGGGGTACAATGAGCAGTTCTTC. As protein: CASRLAGYNEQFF. The variable domain in full, with the rest retrieved from reference TRBV19 and TRBJ2-1, is DGGITQSPKYLFRKEGQNVTLSCEQNLNHDAMYWYRQDPGQGLRLIYYSQIVNDFQKGDIAEGYSVSREKKESFPLTVTSAQKNPTAFYLCASRLAGYNEQFFGPGTRLTVL.

The V gene is TRBV19, the J gene TRBJ2-6; D possibly uses TRBD1 or TRBD2 (6 bases each). The CDR3 has 14 amino acids. From germline, CDR1 is LNHDA and CDR2 SQIVND (reference sequence). V was cut by 6 bases and J by 4 bases, with 10 bases left in between. For the CDR3, the DNA is TGTGCCAGTAGGAGGGGGGAAGGGGCCAACGTCCTGACTTTC. This encodes CASRRGEGANVLTF.

This clone was observed once. V is TRBV9 and J is TRBJ2-7; TRBD1 matches 9 bases. The V gene's germline CDR1 is SGDLS and CDR2 YYNGEE. V trimming: 3 bases; J trimming: 5 bases; junction bases outside the gene matches: 3. This CDR3 is 13 amino acids long. The CDR3: CASSAGQGHEQYF. DNA of the CDR3: TGTGCCAGCAGCGCGGGACAGGGCCACGAGCAGTACTTC.

The chain uses TRBV28 and TRBJ1-2; D remains ambiguous. CDR1 and CDR2 (germline): MDHEN, SYDVKM. This CDR3 has 13 amino acids. V shed 5 bases and J shed 2 bases, with 9 bases lying between them. The CDR3 DNA follows: TGTGCCAGCAGTCCGGACCGAAACTATGGCTACACCTTC. This translates into CASSPDRNYGYTF.

The chain couples TRBV7-3 to TRBJ2-7; D gene uncertain. Trimming stripped 5 bases from V and 0 bases from J, with 5 bases between. This CDR3 comprises 12 residues. Germline-derived CDR1 and CDR2 are SGHTA and FQGTGA. CDR3 in amino acids: CASSLFSYEQYF. The DNA for the CDR3 is TGTGCCAGCAGCCTCTTCTCCTACGAGCAGTACTTC.

The count of this clone is one. The chain links TRBV27 to TRBJ2-2; 9 bases align to TRBD2. The length of the CDR3 is 17 residues. Germline V gene lookup returns CDR1 MNHEY and CDR2 SMNVEV (reference sequence). The trim removed 0 bases at V and 4 bases at J, leaving 6 bases unmatched. The CDR3 loop reads CASSLSSGSGVTGELFF. The CDR3 DNA sequence: TGTGCCAGCAGTTTATCTAGCGGGAGTGGAGTCACCGGGGAGCTGTTTTTT.

Concerning this clone itself: Other DNA sequences of this sample code for an identical CDR3. The chain recombines TRBV27 with TRBJ1-6; D perhaps matches TRBD1 (5 bases). Germline V gives CDR1 MNHEY, CDR2 SMNVEV (reference sequence). The CDR3 runs to 11 residues. V was trimmed by 6 bases and J by 13 bases, leaving 10 bases between them. The CDR3 is CASSPGGPLHF. Here the CDR3 DNA reads TGTGCCAGCAGCCCCGGGGGGCCCCTCCACTTT.

The chain is built from TRBV5-4 and TRBJ2-3, with a possible D match to TRBD2 (5 bases). Germline V gene sequence: CDR1 SGHNT, CDR2 YYREEE (reference sequence). Trimming cost V 4 bases and J 0 bases, with 12 bases left between them. The CDR3 length is 15 residues. As DNA, the CDR3 is TGTGCCAGCAGCGAGCGGAGATCTAGCACAGATACGCAGTATTTT. Its translation is CASSERRSSTDTQYF. Variable domain in full (rest from reference TRBV5-4 and TRBJ2-3): ETGVTQSPTHLIKTRGQQVTLRCSSQSGHNTVSWYQQALGQGPQFIFQYYREEENGRGNFPPRFSGLQFPNYSSELNVNALELDDSALYLCASSERRSSTDTQYFGPGTRLTVL.

In regard to this clone: In the same sample, other DNA sequences code for this CDR3. This rearrangement joins TRBV27 to TRBJ2-1; D is unclear. This CDR3 spans 12 amino acids. Between the trimmed V and J ends, which lost 3 bases and 7 bases, there was a span of 7 bases. CDR1 MNHEY and CDR2 SMNVEV come from the germline V gene (reference sequence). CDR3 residues: CASSLAGNEQFF. As DNA, the CDR3 is TGTGCCAGCAGTTTGGCCGGGAATGAGCAGTTCTTC.

The chain has TRBV5-1 and TRBJ1-3; D is uncertain. V dropped 2 bases and J dropped 0 bases, with 12 bases sitting between them. The CDR3 sequence is 16 residues long. The germline CDR1 and CDR2 sequences are SGHRS and YFSETQ. The DNA for the CDR3 is TGCGCCAGCAGCTTCAACGGGGAGAGCTCTGGAAACACCATATATTTT. Residues: CASSFNGESSGNTIYF. Filled out from reference TRBV5-1 and TRBJ1-3, the complete variable domain reads KAGVTQTPRYLIKTRGQQVTLSCSPISGHRSVSWYQQTPGQGLQFLFEYFSETQRNKGNFPGRFSGRQFSNSRSEMNVSTLELGDSALYLCASSFNGESSGNTIYFGEGSWLTVV.

This clone has a handful of counts. The J gene is TRBJ2-7, the V gene TRBV5-1; tentative D call: TRBD2 (6 bases). Trimming pared 2 bases from V and 7 bases from J, leaving 16 bases between. From germline, CDR1 is SGHRS and CDR2 YFSETQ. The CDR3 length is 14 residues. This CDR3 reads CASSFRDSLREQYF. In nucleotides, the CDR3 is TGCGCCAGCAGCTTCCGGGACTCCCTGAGGGAGCAGTACTTC.

The V and J genes are TRBV20-1 and TRBJ2-2, with unresolved D. The CDR3 is made up of 11 amino acids. Between the trimmed V and J ends, which lost 7 bases and 4 bases, there was a span of 7 bases. Per the germline V gene, CDR1 is DFQATT and CDR2 is SNEGSKA (reference sequence). The CDR3 DNA reads TGCAGTGGGCTGAGCACCGGGGAGCTGTTTTTT. It encodes CSGLSTGELFF.

The V gene is TRBV19, the J gene TRBJ1-4; D may be TRBD1 (5 bases). Germline V gene lookup returns CDR1 LNHDA and CDR2 SQIVND (reference sequence). The CDR3 consists of 16 residues. Between the trimmed V and J ends, which lost 6 bases and 0 bases, there was a span of 14 bases. CDR3 in DNA: TGTGCCAGTAGCTGGACGGGGGATGCAACTAATGAAAAACTGTTTTTT. Encoded protein: CASSWTGDATNEKLFF. Complete variable domain (other parts from reference TRBV19 and TRBJ1-4): DGGITQSPKYLFRKEGQNVTLSCEQNLNHDAMYWYRQDPGQGLRLIYYSQIVNDFQKGDIAEGYSVSREKKESFPLTVTSAQKNPTAFYLCASSWTGDATNEKLFFGSGTQLSVL.

V gene TRBV10-2 combines with J gene TRBJ2-7, with TRBD2 identical over 10 bases. Germline values: CDR1 WSHSY, CDR2 SAAADI. J lost 5 bases, V lost 0 bases, and 7 bases had no gene match. The CDR3 contains 16 residues. The CDR3 region has the DNA TGCGCCAGCAGTGAGTCTGAGCGGGAGGGGAAACACGAGCAGTACTTC. This gives the protein CASSESEREGKHEQYF.

This rearrangement joins TRBV28 to TRBJ2-1; 8 bases line up with TRBD1. V lost 6 bases to trimming and J lost 4 bases; unmatched junction nucleotides: 11. CDR3 size: 16 residues. CDR1 and CDR2 from the germline V gene are MDHEN and SYDVKM. CDR3 sequence: CASSKPRQGFYNEQFF. CDR3 DNA: TGTGCCAGCAGCAAACCCCGACAGGGGTTTTACAATGAGCAGTTCTTC.

J is TRBJ2-4 and V is TRBV29-1; TRBD2 aligns across 7 bases. CDR3 size: 11 residues. V was pared by 4 bases and J by 15 bases, with 9 bases of the junction left unmatched. Germline V gene sequence: CDR1 SQVTM, CDR2 ANQGSEA. The CDR3 DNA is TGCAGCGTTGTGCAGGGAGGGGTTGGGTACTTC. Its protein is CSVVQGGVGYF.

The chain links TRBV7-9 to TRBJ2-5; unclear D gene. The end of the DNA fits TRBJ2-7 better, so the J call may be wrong. CDR1 is SEHNR and CDR2 is FQNEAQ in the germline V gene (reference sequence). This CDR3 has 14 residues. The CDR3 nucleotides are TGTGCCAGCAGCTTAGACGACTTTCACTACGAGCAGTACTTC. Protein: CASSLDDFHYEQYF.